This entry is about one T cell receptor (beta chain). Its antigen is currently unknown. Only in-frame clones appear in the TCRdb table, and some are missing; sequencing was by immunoSEQ multiplex PCR. In the table there are around 15,000 clones, 60% to 85% of which are singletons. The germline gives CDR1 KGHSH, CDR2 LQKENI. The V gene lost 5 bases and the J gene lost 5 bases, with 13 bases spanning the gap. CDR3 length: 13 residues. The data are from a study of OX40 agonist ivuxolimab in advanced cancers. Study-wide results and caveats: Researchers did not determine the expanded peripheral T cells' antigen specificity.

The sample in question was CD4+ or CD8+ T cells sorted from blood, obtained in a trial of the OX40 agonist ivuxolimab. The chain is built from TRBV18 and TRBJ2-7; unclear D gene. This clonotype was sampled from an adult with an advanced solid tumor such as melanoma, head and neck, liver or kidney cancer. As DNA, the CDR3 is TGTGCCAGCTCAAAAAGCCCTATCCACGAGCAGTACTTC. This encodes CASSKSPIHEQYF.